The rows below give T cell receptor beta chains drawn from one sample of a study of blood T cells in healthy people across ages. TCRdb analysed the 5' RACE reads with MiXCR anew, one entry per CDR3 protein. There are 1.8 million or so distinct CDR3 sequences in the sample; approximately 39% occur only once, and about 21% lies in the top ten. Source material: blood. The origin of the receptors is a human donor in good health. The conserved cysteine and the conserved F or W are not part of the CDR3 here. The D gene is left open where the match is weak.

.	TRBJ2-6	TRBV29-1	SVGKGPGDNVLT
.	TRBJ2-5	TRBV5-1	ASSLEAGQETQY
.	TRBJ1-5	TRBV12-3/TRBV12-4	ASSLALREGGQNQPQH
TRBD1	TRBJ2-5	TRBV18	ASSPQGTEETQY
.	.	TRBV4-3	ASSQESGRLYEQY
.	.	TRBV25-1	ANTTGATYEQY
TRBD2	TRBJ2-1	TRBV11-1	ASSVWTSGDNEQF
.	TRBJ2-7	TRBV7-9	ASSLEAGKVEQY
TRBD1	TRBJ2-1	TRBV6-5	AVYSGQGYNEQF
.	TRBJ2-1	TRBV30	AWSKGIYNEQF
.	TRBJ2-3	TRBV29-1	SAWTSSRSDTQY
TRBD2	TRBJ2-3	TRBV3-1	ASRNSGGQTTDTQY
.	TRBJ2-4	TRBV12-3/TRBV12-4	ASSLAHIQY
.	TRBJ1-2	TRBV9	ASSAGTRPDGYT
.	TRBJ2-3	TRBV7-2	ASKNSGPSTDTQY
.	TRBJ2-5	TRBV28	ASSSTGGPTRRY
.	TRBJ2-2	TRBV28	ASSSLGRGADTGELF
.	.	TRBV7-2	ASSFTPTYNEQY
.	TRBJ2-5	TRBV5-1	ASSFGLAQETQY
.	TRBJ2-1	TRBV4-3	ASSQTGTVTYNERF
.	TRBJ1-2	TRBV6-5	ASSYDWSYGYT
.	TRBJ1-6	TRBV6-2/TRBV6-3	ASSSRAQETPLH
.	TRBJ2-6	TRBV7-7	ASSPLNSGANVLT
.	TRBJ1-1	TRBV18	ASPPTWNTEAF
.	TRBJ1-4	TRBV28	ASSLIPITTNEKLF
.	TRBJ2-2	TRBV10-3	AISESRGRGTGELF
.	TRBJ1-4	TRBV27	AGSFGEASTNEKLF
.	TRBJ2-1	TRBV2	ASSAWGGAAYNEQF
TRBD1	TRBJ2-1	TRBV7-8	ASSLVGTGAHNEQF
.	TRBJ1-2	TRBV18	ASSQGRTEMYGYT
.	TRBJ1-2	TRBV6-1	ASSVREDPYGYT
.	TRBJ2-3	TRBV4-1	ASSQVGGPLGTDTQY
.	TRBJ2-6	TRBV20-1	SATPTGSGANVLT
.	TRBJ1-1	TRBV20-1	SAASTNTEAF
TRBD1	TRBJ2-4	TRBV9	ASSATGTGGLEQY
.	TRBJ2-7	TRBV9	ASSVFESSYEQY
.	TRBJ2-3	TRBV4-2	ASSQETRSTDTQY
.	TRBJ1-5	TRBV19	ASSIGGQPQH
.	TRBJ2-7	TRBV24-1	ATSDSVIYEQY
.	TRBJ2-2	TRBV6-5	ASSYSTANTGELF
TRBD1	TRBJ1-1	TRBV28	ASRTGWATEAF
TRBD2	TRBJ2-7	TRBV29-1	SVENALAGGFGFEQY
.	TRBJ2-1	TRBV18	ASSPQRETQF
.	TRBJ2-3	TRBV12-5	ASGSGDTDTQY
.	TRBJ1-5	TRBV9	ASRDSLRPQH
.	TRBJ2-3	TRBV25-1	ASREAVKTDTQY
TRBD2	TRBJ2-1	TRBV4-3	ASSQSLAGATYNEQF
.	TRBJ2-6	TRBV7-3	ASSLRGDSYSGANVLT
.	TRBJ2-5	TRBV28	ASTGVIETQY
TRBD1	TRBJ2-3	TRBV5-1	ASSLGQGLGDTQY
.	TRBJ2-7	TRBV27	ASSLSWDLAYEQY
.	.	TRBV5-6	ASSLPSGGTQY
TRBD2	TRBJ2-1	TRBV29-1	SVEERGVDEQF
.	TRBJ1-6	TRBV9	ASSPRSEGLNSPLH
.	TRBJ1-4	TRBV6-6	ASRGTGPNEKLF
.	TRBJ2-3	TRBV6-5	ASRGPNTDTQY
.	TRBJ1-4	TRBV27	ASSPRTAARGKLF
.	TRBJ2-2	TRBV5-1	ASSLIRGSDTGELF
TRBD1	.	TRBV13	ASSFQGVSGYEQY
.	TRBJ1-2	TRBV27	ASSFGGIGGYT